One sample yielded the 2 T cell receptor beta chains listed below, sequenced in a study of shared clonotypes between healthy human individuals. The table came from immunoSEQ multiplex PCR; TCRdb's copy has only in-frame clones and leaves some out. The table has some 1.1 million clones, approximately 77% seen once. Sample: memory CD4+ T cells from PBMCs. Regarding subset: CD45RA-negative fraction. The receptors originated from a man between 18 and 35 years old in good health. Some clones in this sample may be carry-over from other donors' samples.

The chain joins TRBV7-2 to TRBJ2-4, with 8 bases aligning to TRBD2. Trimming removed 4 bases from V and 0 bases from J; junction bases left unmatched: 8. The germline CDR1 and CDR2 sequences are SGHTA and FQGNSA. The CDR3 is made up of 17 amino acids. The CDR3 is CASSSIAGPVAKNIQYF. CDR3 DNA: TGTGCCAGCAGCTCTATAGCGGGGCCCGTAGCCAAAAACATTCAGTACTTC.

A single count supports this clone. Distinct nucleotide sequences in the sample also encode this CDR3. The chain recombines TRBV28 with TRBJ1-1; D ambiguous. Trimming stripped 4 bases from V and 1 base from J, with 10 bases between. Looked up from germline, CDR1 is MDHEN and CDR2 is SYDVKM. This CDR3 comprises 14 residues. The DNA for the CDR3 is TGTGCCAGCAGTTCCCCGGGGAGGAACACTGAAGCTTTCTTT. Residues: CASSSPGRNTEAFF.